This T cell receptor (beta chain) comes out of a study of T cell repertoires in cytomegalovirus infection (dated by TCRdb to the late 2010s). Study-level background: Donor HLA type was relevant to the analysis, as public TCR beta signatures indicated carriage of CMV infection together with the matching HLA type. Summary of the overall study and its limitations: Cumulative frequency of public TCR beta family members discriminated carriers of CMV infection plus the relevant HLA type in this cohort and an independent 352-donor cohort. The ex vivo response was dominated by HLA-C-restricted CMV-specific TCR beta clonotypes, which also provided the single most frequent clonotype in two of eight donors.

This clonotype was found many times. This clone's antigen is unknown. No base qualities exist here, and no much larger clone lies one base off it. The sample was run on an Illumina HiSeq 1500. The raw public data were reprocessed by TCRdb itself: fastp quality trimming at Q25, MiXCR clonotype calling, in-frame beta chains only. Rows with one shared CDR3 protein collapse into an entry with the most common genes and DNA. This sample gives roughly 640,000 distinct CDR3 sequences in total; 20% to 30% of them show up just once. 6.5% to 10% of the sample is in the top ten clones. The germline V gene (reference sequence) specifies MNHEY as CDR1 and SMNVEV as CDR2. The germline ends are 12 bases apart after V is trimmed by 2 bases and J by 5 bases. The CDR3 contains 15 residues, cysteine and phenylalanine counted. This entry keeps only the CDR3 DNA: 45 bases, framed from base 1.

The rearrangement combines TRBV27 with TRBJ1-4; a tentative D call is TRBD1 (6 bases match). This receptor was taken from a human donor in good health (CMV status not recorded). Some clones in this sample may be carry-over from other donors' samples. Sequenced material: CD8+ T cells from PBMCs. CDR3 loop: CASSLEGQTNEKLFF. The base sequence is TGTGCCAGCAGTTTAGAAGGACAGACCAATGAAAAACTGTTTTTT.